This T cell receptor (beta chain) was identified during a study of blood T cell repertoires in COVID-19 (dated by TCRdb to the early 2020s). A note on the overall study: Samples covering the acute and convalescent phases of COVID-19 were provided by collaborators in the United States, Italy and Spain. The prospective study material was composed of cDNA or gDNA derived from T cells, B-cell-depleted T cells, or PBMCs. Subjects who had been exposed to COVID-19, were actively infected with it, or had recovered from it provided the deeply sampled blood TCRbeta repertoires that made up the dataset. The repertoires were released in a freely available public database meant as a resource for research on the immune response to SARS-CoV-2. Samples were obtained from the ongoing ImmuneRACE study (first 160 participants) and from over 1,000 subjects provided by 6 global collaborators. A de-identified subject ID, COVID-19 status, age in years and sex were almost always included in the sample metadata. Where available, HLA class I and class II types were taken from metadata supplied by the sample provider and were not determined by assay-based typing.

Collaborating institutions collected whole blood in K2EDTA tubes following their own protocols. Collaborator samples were shipped for TCRbeta analysis as frozen whole blood, isolated PBMCs, or DNA extracted from either sample type. About this clone itself: Its antigen is still unknown. No quality values exist for individual bases; no much larger clone is one base distant.

TCRbeta CDR3 regions were amplified from genomic DNA by means of the immunoSEQ Assay, a bias-controlled multiplex PCR. In the paper's pipeline: Nucleated cell counts per sample were estimated from amplification of reference gene primers within the assay. Sequence reads were collapsed and filtered to measure the absolute abundance of every unique TCRbeta CDR3 rearrangement. Productive Simpson clonality was computed per sample as the square root of Simpson's diversity index over productive rearrangements. TCRdb re-hosts the immuneACCESS table, in-frame sequences only. Its copies lack some clones; in the studies checked, an unresolved V gene accounts for under half of them, and the cause for the rest is not known. V and J calls and clone size follow that table, whereas D and trimming were derived from the DNA. The sample table records some 150,000 clones; around four fifths of these occur just once. The top ten constitute 38% of the sample.

From V the trimming removes 6 bases and from J it removes 0 bases, while the gene matches leave 6 bases of the junction unaccounted for. The CDR3, cysteine through phenylalanine, is 16 amino acids long. The only DNA kept is the CDR3, 48 bases in frame from the first base. Sequences SGHTA (CDR1) and FQGNSA (CDR2) are obtained from the germline V gene. The research as a whole found: The quantity of clinical and demographic metadata differed by source and by participant and was supplied without curation.

This receptor was identified in a human donor in a cohort sampled during active COVID-19. Material for sequencing was peripheral blood. The chain uses TRBV7-2 and TRBJ1-3, and 9 bases in between align with TRBD1. The DNA sequence is given as TGTGCCAGCAGTCAGGACAGGGGTGGCTCTGGAAACACCATATATTTT. Its amino acids are CASSQDRGGSGNTIYF.